This T cell receptor (beta chain) appears in the sequencing data of a study of T cells after posttransplantation cyclophosphamide. Study-level findings and limits: Donor-recipient repertoire similarity was low at 1-2 months, rising over year one. Blood and skin or GI T cell repertoires showed limited TRB overlap.

TCRdb's copy holds only in-frame clones and misses some; the assay was immunoSEQ multiplex PCR. The specimen has approximately 35,000 clones, none found just once. To note about this clone: Its antigen is not identified.

With 1 base removed from V and 7 bases from J, the gap between germline ends came to 20 bases. This CDR3 spans 17 amino acids. Germline loops: CDR1 MNHEY, CDR2 SMNVEV (reference sequence). The TCR comes from a woman younger than 45 in good health and a related stem cell transplant donor. Input material: PBMCs. J is TRBJ1-5 and V is TRBV27; unclear D gene. In DNA, the CDR3 is TGTGCCAGCAGTTTATACCAGGAGACCCCTCTCAGACAGCCCCAGCATTTT. Translation gives CASSLYQETPLRQPQHF.